This TCR beta chain was identified in a study of blood T cell repertoires in COVID-19 (dated by TCRdb to the early 2020s). A note on the overall study: Collaborator samples came from the United States, Italy and Spain and covered acute and convalescent phases of COVID-19. The prospective study material was composed of cDNA or gDNA derived from T cells, B-cell-depleted T cells, or PBMCs. The dataset comprised deeply sampled blood TCRbeta repertoires from subjects exposed to, actively infected with, or recovered from COVID-19. The repertoires were made available in a free public database intended to serve as a resource for research on the immune response to SARS-CoV-2. Samples were obtained from the ongoing ImmuneRACE study (first 160 participants) and from 1,000 to 1,500 subjects provided by 6 global collaborators. Sample metadata almost always included a de-identified subject ID, COVID-19 status, age in years and sex. Where available, HLA class I and class II types were taken from metadata supplied by the sample provider and were not determined by assay-based typing. The paper's findings and limits, for the study overall: The quantity of clinical and demographic metadata differed by source and by participant and was supplied without curation.

For this clone: The antigen it binds to is not known. Per-nucleotide qualities are absent, and no much larger clonotype sits a single base away.

One collaborating source in Seattle enrolled patients while the patients were actively infected and followed the patients over time throughout the course of disease. Each collaborating institution followed its own protocols to collect whole blood in K2EDTA tubes. For TCRbeta analysis, collaborator samples were shipped as frozen whole blood, as isolated PBMCs, or as DNA extracted from either sample type. The immunoSEQ Assay, a bias-controlled multiplex PCR, was used to amplify TCRbeta CDR3 regions from genomic DNA. Per the source publication's procedure: Within the assay, amplification of reference gene primers was used to estimate how many nucleated cells each sample contained. Sequence reads were collapsed and filtered to measure the absolute abundance of every unique TCRbeta CDR3 rearrangement. For each sample, productive Simpson clonality was calculated as the square root of Simpson's diversity index across productive rearrangements. TCRdb re-hosts the immuneACCESS table, in-frame sequences only. Its copies lack some clones; in the studies checked, an unresolved V gene accounts for under half of them, and the cause for the rest is not known. V and J calls and clone size are as listed in that table; D and trimming were resolved from the DNA. This sample has about 400,000 clones in its table, and approximately 86% of those were observed once. In total, the top ten clones hold 7.1% of the sample.

Looking up the germline V gene (reference sequence) yields CDR1 GTSNPN and CDR2 SVGIG. Compared with germline, V lacks 0 bases and J lacks 2 bases; bases without a gene match: 7. The CDR3, from cysteine to phenylalanine, totals 16 residues. Here the CDR3 DNA is all that survives: 48 bases in frame from base 1. The receptor was derived from a woman aged 55-69 years with COVID-19, enrolled during active disease. This receptor chain uses TRBV30 and TRBJ2-7; 10 of the junction bases match TRBD2. Input material: peripheral blood. The DNA reads TGTGCCTGGAGTGTGGGGAGCGGGGGGGGTCCCTACGAGCAGTACTTC. This is translated as CAWSVGSGGGPYEQYF.